The 24 T cell receptor beta chains below come from one sample, sequenced in a study of shared clonotypes between healthy human individuals. The method was immunoSEQ multiplex PCR; TCRdb's version includes in-frame clones alone and lacks a portion of them. Of 1.5 million to 1.9 million clones detected, about 98% appear once; the ten largest clones hold less than 0.55%. The sample consisted of naive CD4+ T cells sorted from blood. The sample's subset: CD45RA+ positively selected. These receptors were taken from a young man in good health.

The genes are TRBV6-1 and TRBJ2-1; tentatively, D is TRBD1 (6 bases). Germline V lookup: CDR1 MNHNS, CDR2 SASEGT. CDR3 size: 15 residues. V was pared by 4 bases and J by 4 bases, with 14 bases between. This CDR3 is CASSARQAEYNEQFF. CDR3 coding DNA: TGTGCCAGCAGTGCCCGACAGGCGGAATACAATGAGCAGTTCTTC.

The rearrangement uses TRBV28 and TRBJ1-5, with D perhaps matching TRBD1 (5 bases). The CDR3 extends over 15 amino acids. The germline V and J ends were trimmed by 2 bases and 0 bases, with 8 bases remaining between them. CDR1 is MDHEN and CDR2 is SYDVKM in the germline V gene. The CDR3 nucleotides read TGTGCCAGCAGTTTACCAGGGTATAGCAATCAGCCCCAGCATTTT. Translating gives CASSLPGYSNQPQHF.

V gene TRBV11-1 combines with J gene TRBJ2-1, with D perhaps matching TRBD1 (6 bases). Per the germline V gene, CDR1 is SGHAT and CDR2 is FQDESV (reference sequence). CDR3 length: 14 amino acids. V was clipped by 4 bases and J by 14 bases, with 21 bases between them. CDR3: CASSYGTTHRREFF. As DNA, the CDR3 is TGTGCCAGCAGCTACGGGACAACCCACCGACGGGAGTTCTTC.

This sequence joins TRBV13 and TRBJ1-3; the D gene is possibly TRBD1 (5 bases). CDR1 PRHDT and CDR2 FYEKMQ come from the germline V gene (reference sequence). There are 14 residues in the CDR3. The germline V and J ends were trimmed by 6 bases and 1 base, with 10 bases remaining between them. This chain's CDR3 is CASRRDGSGNTIYF. In nucleotides, the CDR3 is TGTGCCAGCAGGAGGGACGGATCTGGAAACACCATATATTTT.

The rearrangement joins TRBV5-1 to TRBJ2-7; TRBD2 matches at 9 bases. CDR1 and CDR2 (germline): SGHRS, YFSETQ. The J segment lost 3 bases and the V segment lost 2 bases, leaving 21 bases of the junction unmatched. This CDR3 has 20 residues. The CDR3 sequence: CASSFAVRRGLADSGYEQYF. The CDR3 region has the DNA TGCGCCAGCAGCTTCGCGGTACGCAGGGGACTAGCTGATTCAGGCTACGAGCAGTACTTC. The entire variable domain, with the rest obtained from reference TRBV5-1 and TRBJ2-7, is as follows: KAGVTQTPRYLIKTRGQQVTLSCSPISGHRSVSWYQQTPGQGLQFLFEYFSETQRNKGNFPGRFSGRQFSNSRSEMNVSTLELGDSALYLCASSFAVRRGLADSGYEQYFGPGTRLTVT.

The chain joins TRBV28 to TRBJ2-7; no reliable D call. Trimming pared 7 bases from V and 2 bases from J, leaving 15 bases between. This CDR3 is built from 14 residues. The germline gives CDR1 MDHEN, CDR2 SYDVKM. The CDR3 is CASTTPPETYEQYF. CDR3 sequence (DNA): TGTGCCAGCACCACACCTCCGGAAACCTACGAGCAGTACTTC. Supplemented by reference TRBV28 and TRBJ2-7, the full variable domain reads DVKVTQSSRYLVKRTGEKVFLECVQDMDHENMFWYRQDPGLGLRLIYFSYDVKMKEKGDIPEGYSVSREKKERFSLILESASTNQTSMYLCASTTPPETYEQYFGPGTRLTVT.

The J gene is TRBJ2-6, the V gene TRBV30; D is ambiguous. V lost 5 bases to trimming and J lost 3 bases, with 11 bases between them. CDR3 length equals 14 residues. The germline CDR1 and CDR2 sequences are GTSNPN and SVGIG (reference sequence). The CDR3 reads CAWEAVDGANVLTF. DNA of the CDR3: TGTGCCTGGGAGGCCGTCGATGGGGCCAACGTCCTGACTTTC.

The chain joins TRBV6-5 to TRBJ2-7; TRBD1 aligns across 8 bases. CDR3 length: 16 amino acids. Germline V gene data show CDR1 as MNHEY and CDR2 as SVGAGI. V gave up 0 bases and J gave up 4 bases; unmatched junction bases: 8. The CDR3 loop is CASSYSVRGQAYEQYF. The DNA for the CDR3 is TGTGCCAGCAGTTACTCGGTTCGGGGACAGGCTTACGAGCAGTACTTC.

The CDR3 region is CASSRTGSNTEAFF. The CDR3 DNA is TGTGCCAGCAGCCGGACAGGGTCGAACACTGAAGCTTTCTTT. The chain is built from TRBV14 and TRBJ1-1, with 8 bases fitting TRBD1. Germline CDR1 and CDR2: SGHDN and FVKESK. There are 14 residues in the CDR3. Trimming at V came to 4 bases and at J to 1 base, leaving 2 bases not matched to a gene. Complete variable domain (other parts from reference TRBV14 and TRBJ1-1): EAGVTQFPSHSVIEKGQTVTLRCDPISGHDNLYWYRRVMGKEIKFLLHFVKESKQDESGMPNNRFLAERTGGTYSTLKVQPAELEDSGVYFCASSRTGSNTEAFFGQGTRLTVV.

Regarding this clone: Within the sample, other DNA sequences also encode this same CDR3. This chain links TRBV5-1 with TRBJ2-7; D might be TRBD1 or TRBD2, each matching 5 bases. Trimming removed 4 bases at V and 4 bases at J, with 12 bases between. This CDR3 contains 13 residues. Germline CDR1 is SGHRS and CDR2 is YFSETQ. The CDR3 spells CASSGTGSYEQYF. CDR3 DNA: TGCGCCAGCAGCGGGACGGGGAGTTACGAGCAGTACTTC.

Turning to this clone: Distinct nucleotide sequences in the sample also encode this CDR3. The CDR3 nucleotides read TGTGCCAGCAGCTTAGCGGACGGTAGCACAGATACGCAGTATTTT. As protein: CASSLADGSTDTQYF. V and J are TRBV7-6 and TRBJ2-3; no firm D call. In germline, CDR1 is SGHVS, CDR2 FNYEAQ. The CDR3 is 15 amino acids. The V end lost 0 bases, the J end lost 0 bases, and 7 bases lay between the germline ends.

The J gene is TRBJ2-1, the V gene TRBV29-1; 11 positions match TRBD2. This CDR3 contains 17 residues. V lost 1 base and J lost 3; bases outside the gene matches: 8. Germline values: CDR1 SQVTM, CDR2 ANQGSEA. The CDR3 coding sequence is TGCAGCGTTGAAGGGCTAGCGGGAGGAGAGATCTACAATGAGCAGTTCTTC. Its protein is CSVEGLAGGEIYNEQFF.

The gene calls are TRBV11-3 and TRBJ2-5, with D unclear. The CDR3 extends over 14 amino acids. Trimming left V 5 bases short and J 7 bases short, with 17 bases between. In germline, CDR1 is SGHNT, CDR2 YENEEA. The CDR3 spells CASSTMGAGGTQYF. CDR3 coding DNA: TGTGCCAGCAGCACGATGGGCGCTGGCGGGACCCAGTACTTC.

V gene TRBV25-1 combines with J gene TRBJ2-1, with D perhaps TRBD2 (6 bases). This CDR3 has 16 residues. V was pared by 4 bases and J by 15 bases, with 28 bases between. The germline CDR1 and CDR2 sequences are MGHDK and SYGVNS. CDR3 sequence (DNA): TGTGCCAGCAGTGGGGAGACGGGAGTCCTATTGCCGTCGCGGTTCTTC. Translation gives CASSGETGVLLPSRFF.

In regard to this clone: The same CDR3 also results from other DNA sequences found in this sample. This chain connects TRBV5-1 to TRBJ2-1; 9 bases line up with TRBD1. Per the germline V gene, CDR1 is SGHRS and CDR2 is YFSETQ. After removal of 0 bases from V and 6 bases from J, the junction contained 4 bases not matched to a gene. The CDR3 has 15 amino acids. CDR3 region: CASSLAGTGSNEQFF. CDR3 DNA: TGCGCCAGCAGCTTGGCTGGGACAGGGAGCAATGAGCAGTTCTTC. The full variable domain, its missing parts supplied by reference TRBV5-1 and TRBJ2-1, is KAGVTQTPRYLIKTRGQQVTLSCSPISGHRSVSWYQQTPGQGLQFLFEYFSETQRNKGNFPGRFSGRQFSNSRSEMNVSTLELGDSALYLCASSLAGTGSNEQFFGPGTRLTVL.

This clone appeared a single time. DNA for the CDR3: TGTGCCAGCAGCCAAGCCAGGGGCATTTCTTACGAGCAGTACTTC. It codes for CASSQARGISYEQYF. The chain has TRBV14 and TRBJ2-7, with D possibly matching TRBD1 (6 bases). From germline, CDR1 is SGHDN and CDR2 FVKESK. This CDR3 is 15 amino acids long. The ends were cut back, 1 base at V and 4 bases at J, with 14 bases in the middle.

In regard to this clone: Its ends do not fully match the called genes, so a read error is possible. V and J are TRBV7-7 and TRBJ2-1; no definite D call. The CDR3 extends over 14 amino acids. CDR1 and CDR2 from the germline V gene are SSHAT and FNYEAQ (reference sequence). CDR3: CASSPWTSYNEQFF. The CDR3, as DNA: TGTGCTAGCAGCCCATGGACCTCCTACAATGAGCAGTTCTTC.

The V gene is TRBV10-1, the J gene TRBJ2-5; a weak D match, TRBD1 (6 bases). The CDR3 loop spans 13 amino acids. Trimming stripped 3 bases from V and 5 bases from J, with 10 bases between. CDR1 is WNHNN, CDR2 SYGVQD, per germline (reference sequence). This chain's CDR3 is CASSDGTKETQYF. CDR3 in DNA: TGCGCCAGCAGTGATGGGACAAAGGAGACCCAGTACTTC.

The chain combines TRBV5-1 with TRBJ2-7; 8 positions agree with TRBD2. V shed 4 bases and J 0 bases; nucleotides not matched to a gene: 9. The V gene's germline CDR1 is SGHRS and CDR2 YFSETQ. The CDR3 consists of 16 residues. The CDR3 reads CASSQSGSNPSYEQYF. In nucleotides, the CDR3 is TGCGCCAGCAGCCAGAGCGGGAGTAACCCCTCCTACGAGCAGTACTTC. The whole variable domain, filled in from reference TRBV5-1 and TRBJ2-7, reads KAGVTQTPRYLIKTRGQQVTLSCSPISGHRSVSWYQQTPGQGLQFLFEYFSETQRNKGNFPGRFSGRQFSNSRSEMNVSTLELGDSALYLCASSQSGSNPSYEQYFGPGTRLTVT.

This rearrangement joins TRBV4-1 to TRBJ1-2; D perhaps matches TRBD1 (6 bases). This CDR3 is built from 14 residues. V was shortened by 2 bases and J by 2 bases, with 9 bases between the two germline ends. Germline-derived CDR1 and CDR2 are MGHRA and YSYEKL. CDR3 nucleotide sequence: TGCGCCAGCAGCCAATCGGGGGCCAACTATGGCTACACCTTC. Translation: CASSQSGANYGYTF.

J is TRBJ2-5 and V is TRBV4-2; D is unclear. Per the germline V gene, CDR1 is LGHNA and CDR2 is YNFKEQ. The germline V and J ends were trimmed by 2 bases and 3 bases, with 10 bases remaining between them. The length of the CDR3 is 14 residues. CDR3 region: CASSQLGDKETQYF. The CDR3 DNA is TGTGCCAGCAGCCAACTTGGAGATAAAGAGACCCAGTACTTC.

The chain employs TRBV4-3 and TRBJ1-5, with TRBD1 matching 7 bases. Per the germline V gene, CDR1 is LGHNA and CDR2 is YSLEER. This CDR3 is 15 amino acids long. Trimming cost V 2 bases and J 3 bases; bases outside gene matches: 4. The CDR3 DNA follows: TGCGCCAGCAGCCAAAAGGGGGCCGACAATCAGCCCCAGCATTTT. The encoded protein is CASSQKGADNQPQHF.

V gene TRBV14 combines with J gene TRBJ1-2, with D unresolved. V was cut by 4 bases and J by 2 bases, with 8 bases left in between. The CDR3 is 13 residues long. Germline CDR1 SGHDN, CDR2 FVKESK. CDR3 DNA: TGTGCCAGCAGCCCTGACGGAAACTATGGCTACACCTTC. Residues: CASSPDGNYGYTF.

In nucleotides, the CDR3 is TGTGCCAGCAGTCGAATCGAAATAGGTGAAAAACTGTTTTTT. This codes for CASSRIEIGEKLFF. The V gene is TRBV27, the J gene TRBJ1-4; D call uncertain. The V gene lost 5 bases and the J gene lost 7 bases, with 14 bases spanning the gap. The CDR3 runs 14 residues. Germline V gives CDR1 MNHEY, CDR2 SMNVEV (reference sequence).